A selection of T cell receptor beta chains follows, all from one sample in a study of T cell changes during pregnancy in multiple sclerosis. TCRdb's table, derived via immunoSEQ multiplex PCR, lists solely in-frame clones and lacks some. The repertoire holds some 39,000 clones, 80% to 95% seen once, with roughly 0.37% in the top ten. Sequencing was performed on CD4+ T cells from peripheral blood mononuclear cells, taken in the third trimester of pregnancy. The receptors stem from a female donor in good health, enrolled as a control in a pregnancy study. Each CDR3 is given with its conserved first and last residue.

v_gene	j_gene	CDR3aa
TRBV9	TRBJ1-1	CASSVGWAGNTEAFF
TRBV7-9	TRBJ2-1	CASSLEGLADNEQFF
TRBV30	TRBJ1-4	CAWMTGQLVHEKLFF
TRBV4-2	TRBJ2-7	CASSQEGTGGYHEQYF
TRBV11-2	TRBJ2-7	CASSSPWDRGVYEQYF
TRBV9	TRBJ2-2	CASSVTGNTGELFF
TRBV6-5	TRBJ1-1	CASSRTMNTEAFF
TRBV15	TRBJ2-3	CATSRGGTGVAIEDTQYF
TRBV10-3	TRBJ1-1	CAIKQAVGMNTEAFF
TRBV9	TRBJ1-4	CASSERTGGGSNEKLFF
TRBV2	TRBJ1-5	CASSGQFNQPQHF
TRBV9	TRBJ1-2	CASSPTSSVSPTYGYTF
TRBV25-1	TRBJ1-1	CASSEYVGRNTEAFF
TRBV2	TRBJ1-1	CASRRGRTEAFF
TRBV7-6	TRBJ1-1	CASSLALTAYPNEAFF
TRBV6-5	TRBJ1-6	CASSYERNSPLHF
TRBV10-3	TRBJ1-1	CAISESRSPEAFF
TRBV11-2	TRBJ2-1	CASSRQYSYNEQFF
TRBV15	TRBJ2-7	CATSGTGDEQYF
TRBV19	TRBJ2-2	CASRGLAENTGELFF
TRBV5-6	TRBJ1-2	CASRGSGTANYGYTF
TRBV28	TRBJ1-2	CASRPGGYYGYTF
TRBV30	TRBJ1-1	CAWSVAGRTEAFF
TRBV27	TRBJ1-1	CASSSRQGRAEAFF
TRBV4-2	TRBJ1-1	CASSHSPGQGDGKAFF
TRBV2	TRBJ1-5	CASSGGRVGPQHF
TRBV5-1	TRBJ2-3	CASSWGASGADTQYF
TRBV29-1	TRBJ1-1	CSVVDYPEAFF
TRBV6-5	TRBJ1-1	CASSRTKNTEAFF
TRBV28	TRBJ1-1	CASSLRGAAFF
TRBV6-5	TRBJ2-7	CASSYSGGFSNYEQYF
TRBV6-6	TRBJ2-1	CASSVLWGGGNEQFF
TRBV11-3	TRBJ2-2	CASSLETTGELFF
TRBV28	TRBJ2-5	CASSLSAPRPQYF
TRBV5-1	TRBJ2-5	CASSLDRVETQYF
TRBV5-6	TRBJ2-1	CASSLRLLAGGVEQFF
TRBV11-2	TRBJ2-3	CASSLGARADTQYF
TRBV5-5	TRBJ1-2	CASSPRWGTGILDGYTF
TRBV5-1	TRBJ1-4	CASSLGQGNEKLFF
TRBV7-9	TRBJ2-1	CASSTGTSAYNEQFF
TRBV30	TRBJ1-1	CAWKTGRGTEAFF
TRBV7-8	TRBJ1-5	CASSADRVVSKRNQPQHF
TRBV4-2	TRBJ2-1	CASSQVLAGTHNEQFF